This T cell receptor (beta chain) was profiled in a study of shared clonotypes between healthy human individuals. The study's findings and limits: Limited genetic and exposure-history diversity came from having few donors.

The donor cohort consisted entirely of Caucasian adults residing in Nashville, Tennessee. Trimming removed 6 bases from V and 6 bases from J, with 12 bases in between. CDR1 is SQVTM and CDR2 is ANQGSEA in the germline V gene. The CDR3 covers 13 residues. Measured with immunoSEQ multiplex PCR; TCRdb has only the in-frame clones, and not every one. Seen here are about 1 million clones, approximately 80% observed once, and the top ten hold under 0.65%. This clone was seen ten or more times. Its cognate antigen is unknown. This clonotype originated in a young man in good health. Some clones in this sample may be carry-over from other donors' samples. The sequenced material came from memory CD4+ T cells from PBMCs. Subset of the sample: CD45RA-negative fraction. J is TRBJ1-6 and V is TRBV29-1; D is ambiguous. In DNA form, the CDR3 reads TGCAGCGTCATGGCAAATTTTAATTCACCCCTCCACTTT. Protein product: CSVMANFNSPLHF. The entire variable domain, with the rest obtained from reference TRBV29-1 and TRBJ1-6, is as follows: SAVISQKPSRDICQRGTSLTIQCQVDSQVTMMFWYRQQPGQSLTLIATANQGSEATYESGFVIDKFPISRPNLTFSTLTVSNMSPEDSSIYLCSVMANFNSPLHFGNGTRLTVT.